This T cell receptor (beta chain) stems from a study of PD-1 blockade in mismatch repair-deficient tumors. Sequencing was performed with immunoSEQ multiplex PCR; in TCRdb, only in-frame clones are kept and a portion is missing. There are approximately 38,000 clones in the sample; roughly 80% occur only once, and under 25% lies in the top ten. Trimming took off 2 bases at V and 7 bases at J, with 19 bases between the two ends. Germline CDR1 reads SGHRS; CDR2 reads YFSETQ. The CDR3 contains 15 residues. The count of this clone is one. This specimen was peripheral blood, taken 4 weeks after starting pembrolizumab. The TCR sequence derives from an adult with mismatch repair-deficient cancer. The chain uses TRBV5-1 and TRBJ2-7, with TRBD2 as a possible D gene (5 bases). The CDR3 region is CASSFSPSLPLEQYF. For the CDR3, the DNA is TGCGCCAGCAGCTTCAGCCCTAGCCTTCCTTTGGAGCAGTACTTC.